The 4 T cell receptor beta chains given below trace back to one sample, sequenced in a study of T cell repertoires in cytomegalovirus infection. Via MiXCR, TCRdb re-called the reads, giving one row per CDR3 protein. The table lists 570,000 or so distinct CDR3 sequences, around 40% of them singletons. No cognate antigen is known for these TCRs. The source was cultured PBMCs, collected from culture after CMV antigen stimulation. These receptors were collected from a human donor in good health (CMV status not recorded). Some clones in this sample may be carry-over from other donors' samples.

The chain recombines TRBV2 with TRBJ2-1; 7 bases agree with TRBD1. The CDR3 is 13 residues long. CDR1 and CDR2 (germline): SNHLY, FYNNEI. V was clipped by 8 bases and J by 0 bases; unmatched bases: 1. The CDR3 DNA reads TGTGCCAGCTGGGACAGCTCCTACAATGAGCAGTTCTTC. This translates into CASWDSSYNEQFF. The full variable domain, in which reference TRBV2 and TRBJ2-1 provide the parts outside the CDR3, is EPEVTQTPSHQVTQMGQEVILRCVPISNHLYFYWYRQILGQKVEFLVSFYNNEISEKSEIFDDQFSVERPDGSNFTLKIRSTKLEDSAMYFCASWDSSYNEQFFGPGTRLTVL.

This clonotype was observed a few times. V and J are TRBV12-3 or TRBV12-4 and TRBJ2-5; D possibly corresponds to TRBD1 (5 bases). Trimming left V 6 bases short and J 2 bases short, with 10 bases between. The CDR3 totals 13 residues. The CDR3 protein is CASRVGQQETQYF. DNA of the CDR3: TGTGCCAGCAGAGTGGGGCAACAAGAGACCCAGTACTTC.

V and J are TRBV7-2 and TRBJ1-5; 8 bases align to TRBD1. J gave up 6 bases and V 6 bases, and 10 bases lay outside the gene matches. CDR3 length: 15 residues. In germline, CDR1 is SGHTA, CDR2 FQGNSA. This CDR3 reads CASRTFGQGGQPQHF. CDR3 sequence (DNA): TGTGCCAGCAGAACGTTCGGACAGGGTGGTCAGCCCCAGCATTTT.

The CDR3 DNA reads TGTGCCAGCAGTCAACAGGGGACGAACACTGAAGCTTTCTTT. It specifies CASSQQGTNTEAFF. The chain joins TRBV12-3 or TRBV12-4 to TRBJ1-1, with 7 bases that match TRBD1. The CDR3 is made up of 14 amino acids. V trimming: 5 bases; J trimming: 1 base; junction bases outside the gene matches: 4.